This passage covers 24 T cell receptor beta chains from one sample sequenced in a study of cytomegalovirus exposure and HLA in healthy donors. It was with 60 Vbeta and 13 Jbeta primers that the PCR ran. Some clones are missing from TCRdb's copy, which holds only in-frame ones; the method was immunoSEQ multiplex PCR. The sample consists of 150,000 to 180,000 clones, over 75% of them appearing once. Sequenced material: PBMCs. These receptors were collected from a woman aged 40 to 50 in good health and CMV-seropositive.

In its sample, this clone was seen once. The rearrangement links TRBV19 to TRBJ1-5; 7 bases match TRBD1. V shed 3 bases, J shed 4 bases, and the junction held 9 bases outside the gene matches. The germline CDR1 and CDR2 sequences are LNHDA and SQIVND (reference sequence). The CDR3 is 16 residues long. CDR3 sequence (DNA): TGTGCCAGTAGTATCCGATCAGGGGGACATAATCAGCCCCAGCATTTT. Translated, it gives CASSIRSGGHNQPQHF.

The CDR3 region has the DNA TGTGCCAGCAGCCTCCGGACTAGCGGCCTCTCCTACGAGCAGTACTTC. This translates into CASSLRTSGLSYEQYF. The chain links TRBV7-9 to TRBJ2-7; TRBD2 aligns across 10 bases. The CDR3 length is 16 residues. Germline V gene lookup returns CDR1 SEHNR and CDR2 FQNEAQ (reference sequence). V shed 5 bases, J shed 0 bases, and the junction held 7 bases outside the gene matches.

The chain has TRBV18 and TRBJ1-1; no reliable D call. Germline CDR1 reads KGHSH; CDR2 reads LQKENI. The CDR3 covers 14 residues. The V and J ends lost 0 bases and 1 base respectively, with 6 bases between them. The CDR3 sequence is CASSPPRGNTEAFF. The CDR3 region has the DNA TGTGCCAGCTCACCACCCCGGGGGAACACTGAAGCTTTCTTT. The full variable domain, with the rest looked up from reference TRBV18 and TRBJ1-1, is NAGVMQNPRHLVRRRGQEARLRCSPMKGHSHVYWYRQLPEEGLKFMVYLQKENIIDESGMPKERFSAEFPKEGPSILRIQQVVRGDSAAYFCASSPPRGNTEAFFGQGTRLTVV.

The chain uses TRBV6-5 and TRBJ2-7, with a weak D call TRBD1 (6 bases). The ends were cut back, 2 bases at V and 7 bases at J, with 9 bases in the middle. This CDR3 contains 12 residues. Germline CDR1 MNHEY, CDR2 SVGAGI. The CDR3 DNA follows: TGTGCCAGCAGTTACACGACAGGAGAGCAGTACTTC. This gives the protein CASSYTTGEQYF.

The chain links TRBV11-3 to TRBJ2-5, with 12 nucleotides matching TRBD2. The length of the CDR3 is 19 residues. Unmatched junction bases numbered 16, after V lost 4 bases and J lost 4 bases. CDR1 is SGHNT and CDR2 is YENEEA in the germline V gene. This chain's CDR3 is CASSSLGLAGGPKLETQYF. In DNA form, the CDR3 reads TGTGCCAGCAGCTCCCTGGGGCTAGCGGGAGGGCCGAAGTTAGAGACCCAGTACTTC.

J is TRBJ1-2 and V is TRBV18, with 9 nucleotides matching TRBD1. V lost 2 bases, J lost 5 bases, and 3 bases stayed unmatched. This CDR3 comprises 14 residues. CDR1 and CDR2 from the germline V gene are KGHSH and LQKENI. The chain's CDR3 is CASSPRTGDYGYTF. In nucleotides, the CDR3 is TGTGCCAGCTCACCAAGGACAGGGGATTATGGCTACACCTTC.

The rearrangement joins TRBV9 to TRBJ2-7; 11 nucleotides match TRBD2. J was trimmed by 7 bases and V by 3 bases; bases with no gene match: 6. This CDR3 has 14 residues. Per germline, CDR1 SGDLS and CDR2 YYNGEE. Written as DNA, the CDR3 is TGTGCCAGCAGCGCCATGACTAGCGGGATAGAGCAGTACTTC. Protein sequence: CASSAMTSGIEQYF.

This chain joins TRBV9 and TRBJ1-2; D remains unclear. Germline-derived CDR1 and CDR2 are SGDLS and YYNGEE. The V end lost 0 bases, the J end lost 2 bases, and 8 bases lay between the germline ends. The CDR3 is 14 amino acids. CDR3 DNA sequence: TGTGCCAGCAGCGTAGGTTACAGCAACTATGGCTACACCTTC. It yields the protein CASSVGYSNYGYTF.

The chain links TRBV6-1 to TRBJ2-7; the match to TRBD1 covers 7 bases. V was clipped by 1 base and J by 4 bases; unmatched bases: 10. This CDR3 has 16 amino acids. CDR1 is MNHNS and CDR2 is SASEGT in the germline V gene. For the CDR3, the DNA is TGTGCCAGCAGTGAAGGGACAGGCCAGCTTTGGTACGAGCAGTACTTC. This sequence encodes CASSEGTGQLWYEQYF.

The chain recombines TRBV5-5 with TRBJ2-7; perhaps TRBD1 as D (6 bases). The CDR3 contains 13 residues. The germline V and J ends were trimmed by 1 base and 3 bases, with 8 bases remaining between them. Germline V gene lookup returns CDR1 SGHKS and CDR2 YYEKEE (reference sequence). CDR3 sequence: CASSLQGFYEQYF. For the CDR3, the DNA is TGTGCCAGCAGCTTGCAGGGGTTCTACGAGCAGTACTTC. The variable domain in full, with the rest retrieved from reference TRBV5-5 and TRBJ2-7, is DAGVTQSPTHLIKTRGQQVTLRCSPISGHKSVSWYQQVLGQGPQFIFQYYEKEERGRGNFPDRFSARQFPNYSSELNVNALLLGDSALYLCASSLQGFYEQYFGPGTRLTVT.

A few counts support this clone. The chain has TRBV27 and TRBJ2-1; 12 bases align to TRBD2. The CDR3 totals 18 residues. J was trimmed by 3 bases and V by 2 bases; bases with no gene match: 8. Germline CDR1 is MNHEY and CDR2 is SMNVEV (reference sequence). The DNA for the CDR3 is TGTGCCAGCAGTTTAAGTGGCGGGGGACTAGCGGGCTACAATGAGCAGTTCTTC. Residues: CASSLSGGGLAGYNEQFF.

The rearrangement uses TRBV19 and TRBJ2-5, with a weak D call TRBD1 (6 bases). Trimming cost V 5 bases and J 1 base, with 11 bases left between them. Germline V gene sequence: CDR1 LNHDA, CDR2 SQIVND (reference sequence). The CDR3 is 14 residues long. The CDR3 sequence: CASSVGTIQETQYF. The CDR3, as DNA: TGTGCCAGTAGTGTTGGGACAATCCAAGAGACCCAGTACTTC.

The chain carries TRBV6-1 and TRBJ2-7; D may be TRBD2 (5 bases). This CDR3 spans 14 amino acids. Germline-derived CDR1 and CDR2 are MNHNS and SASEGT. The V and J ends lost 4 bases and 4 bases respectively, with 14 bases between them. In DNA, the CDR3 is TGTGCCAGCAGTGCAGGACCCTCGGGATACGAGCAGTACTTC. Translating it yields CASSAGPSGYEQYF.

The chain joins TRBV7-7 to TRBJ2-5; perhaps TRBD2 as D (7 bases). Per the germline V gene, CDR1 is SSHAT and CDR2 is FNYEAQ (reference sequence). V was clipped by 10 bases and J by 5 bases, with 20 bases between them. The CDR3 extends over 14 amino acids. The CDR3 spells CATTAGPQGETQYF. CDR3 in DNA: TGTGCCACCACAGCGGGACCGCAGGGGGAGACCCAGTACTTC.

This sequence joins TRBV27 and TRBJ1-5; 8 positions agree with TRBD1. J gave up 5 bases and V 2 bases, and 5 bases lay outside the gene matches. CDR3 length: 15 amino acids. The germline V gene encodes CDR1 MNHEY and CDR2 SMNVEV (reference sequence). CDR3 loop: CASSLARGRDQPQHF. CDR3 in DNA: TGTGCCAGCAGTTTAGCCAGGGGGCGAGATCAGCCCCAGCATTTT.

V usage is TRBV30 and J usage is TRBJ1-2, with D unclear. Per germline, CDR1 GTSNPN and CDR2 SVGIG (reference sequence). The CDR3 runs to 13 residues. The ends were cut back, 0 bases at V and 3 bases at J, with 8 bases in the middle. The CDR3: CAWSVGADYGYTF. In nucleotides, the CDR3 is TGTGCCTGGAGTGTCGGAGCTGACTATGGCTACACCTTC.

This rearrangement joins TRBV7-3 to TRBJ1-1; 8 positions agree with TRBD1. The CDR3 covers 16 residues. Looked up from germline, CDR1 is SGHTA and CDR2 is FQGTGA. Trimming took 0 bases from V and 5 from J; bases not matched to a gene: 8. CDR3 DNA: TGTGCCAGCAGCTTAACGGGGGGGACAGGTTGGACTGAAGCTTTCTTT. Encoded protein: CASSLTGGTGWTEAFF. The full variable domain, rest sourced from reference TRBV7-3 and TRBJ1-1, is GAGVSQTPSNKVTEKGKYVELRCDPISGHTALYWYRQSLGQGPEFLIYFQGTGAADDSGLPNDRFFAVRPEGSVSTLKIQRTERGDSAVYLCASSLTGGTGWTEAFFGQGTRLTVV.

The chain joins TRBV5-1 to TRBJ2-3; TRBD2 agrees at 12 bases. Trimming removed 3 bases from V and 2 bases from J; junction bases left unmatched: 4. Per germline, CDR1 SGHRS and CDR2 YFSETQ. The CDR3 is 16 residues long. CDR3 DNA: TGCGCCAGCAGCTACACTAGCGGGAGGTCCACAGATACGCAGTATTTT. The encoded protein is CASSYTSGRSTDTQYF.

On this clone: This CDR3 is also generated by other DNA sequences in the sample. The V call is TRBV5-1, the J call TRBJ2-1; 11 positions agree with TRBD2. Trimming cost V 3 bases and J 4 bases; bases outside gene matches: 9. The CDR3 spans 17 residues. CDR1 is SGHRS, CDR2 YFSETQ, per germline. The CDR3 region has the DNA TGCGCCAGCAGCTCATTAGCGGGAGGGGGTCCGTACAATGAGCAGTTCTTC. The encoded protein is CASSSLAGGGPYNEQFF.

The genes are TRBV5-1 and TRBJ2-5; tentative D call: TRBD2 (6 bases). The germline V gene encodes CDR1 SGHRS and CDR2 YFSETQ. The CDR3 loop spans 14 amino acids. Trimming left V 6 bases short and J 0 bases short, with 12 bases between. The CDR3 region is CASTGVANQETQYF. The CDR3 region has the DNA TGCGCCAGCACGGGAGTCGCGAACCAAGAGACCCAGTACTTC.

This rearrangement joins TRBV6-4 to TRBJ2-3, with TRBD2 matching 13 bases. Trimming took 2 bases from V and 3 from J; bases not matched to a gene: 11. In germline, CDR1 is MRHNA, CDR2 SNTAGT. The CDR3 sequence is 19 residues long. The CDR3 is CASSDTPQGTSGVTDTQYF. DNA of the CDR3: TGTGCCAGCAGTGACACACCACAAGGGACTAGCGGGGTTACAGATACGCAGTATTTT.

The J gene is TRBJ1-1, the V gene TRBV5-1, with 11 bases fitting TRBD1. Germline lookup yields CDR1 SGHRS and CDR2 YFSETQ. The trim removed 4 bases at V and 7 bases at J, leaving 9 bases unmatched. The CDR3 runs to 15 residues. The CDR3 loop is CASSIPGQGVVEAFF. DNA for the CDR3: TGCGCCAGCAGCATACCGGGACAGGGGGTAGTTGAAGCTTTCTTT.

The chain combines TRBV19 with TRBJ2-1; TRBD1 agrees at 7 bases. The V gene's germline CDR1 is LNHDA and CDR2 SQIVND (reference sequence). After removal of 1 base from V and 0 bases from J, the junction contained 0 bases not matched to a gene. The CDR3 runs 15 residues. This chain's CDR3 is CASSIGTGSYNEQFF. The CDR3 DNA sequence: TGTGCCAGTAGTATAGGGACAGGCTCCTACAATGAGCAGTTCTTC.

V gene TRBV10-2 combines with J gene TRBJ2-1; weak D call: TRBD1 (5 bases). This CDR3 is built from 16 residues. Germline CDR1 reads WSHSY; CDR2 reads SAAADI. With 2 bases removed from V and 1 base from J, the gap between germline ends came to 12 bases. The CDR3 DNA is TGCGCCAGCAGTGAGCACTCAGGGAATTCCTACAATGAGCAGTTCTTC. It is translated as CASSEHSGNSYNEQFF.